A selection of T cell receptor beta chains follows, all from one sample in a study of T cell repertoires in cytomegalovirus infection. TCRdb re-called the reads with MiXCR, one entry per CDR3 protein. The sample has some 560,000 distinct CDR3 sequences, about 39% seen once; the top ten hold more than 40%. Antigens for these TCRs are unknown. Sample: cultured PBMCs, taken from culture after CMV antigen stimulation. Receptor source: a human donor in good health (CMV status not recorded). Some clones in this sample may be carry-over from other donors' samples. The CDR3 runs from the conserved cysteine through the conserved F or W. A D gene is named only where the DNA matches it firmly. For some rows the clone size is stated as once, few or many, or as a class when expanded; others skip it.

clone_size,cdr3_length,v_call,d_call,j_call,cdr3_aa,cdr3_nt
-,14,TRBV10-3,-,TRBJ2-3,CAISKLHPTDTQYF,TGTGCCATCAGCAAACTTCACCCCACAGATACGCAGTATTTT
few,15,TRBV12-3/TRBV12-4,TRBD1,TRBJ2-2,CASRSDRVLSGELFF,TGTGCCAGCAGATCGGACAGGGTATTATCCGGGGAGCTGTTTTTT
-,11,TRBV20-1,-,TRBJ2-5,CSASSEETQYF,TGCAGTGCTAGCAGTGAAGAGACCCAGTACTTC
-,16,TRBV5-3,-,TRBJ1-5,CASSLGVGGSNQPQHF,TGTGCCAGCAGCTTGGGGGTCGGGGGCAGCAATCAGCCCCAGCATTTT
few,14,TRBV7-2,-,TRBJ2-7,CASSLMGSVYEQYF,TGTGCCAGCAGCTTGATGGGCTCGGTGTACGAGCAGTACTTC
-,15,TRBV20-1,-,TRBJ2-3,CSARDGRSSTDTQYF,TGCAGTGCCCGGGACGGACGGTCTAGCACAGATACGCAGTATTTT
few,13,TRBV7-6,-,TRBJ2-3,CATQEEARDTQYF,TGTGCCACCCAGGAGGAGGCCAGAGATACGCAGTATTTT
-,14,TRBV10-2,-,TRBJ2-7,CASSEMVDSYEQYF,TGCGCCAGCAGTGAGATGGTCGACTCCTACGAGCAGTACTTC
few,11,TRBV12-3/TRBV12-4,-,TRBJ1-1,CASSLAFEAFF,TGTGCCAGCAGTTTGGCATTTGAAGCTTTCTTT
-,13,TRBV28,TRBD1,TRBJ1-2,CATTGVQSGGYTF,TGTGCCACTACAGGGGTACAGTCAGGTGGCTACACCTTC